The 21 T cell receptor beta chains below all came from one sample that was sequenced in a study of shared clonotypes between healthy human individuals. As defined, naive CD8 cells were CD45RO-negative and positively selected for CCR7, with terminally differentiated effector memory CD45RA+ cells excluded. Repertoires were generated with immunoSEQ multiplex PCR, while TCRdb's copy carries only in-frame clones and drops some. The table lists about 2 million clones, about 95% of them singletons. The material sequenced was naive CD8+ T cells sorted from blood. The receptors here all came from a man younger than 30 in good health.

V is TRBV2 and J is TRBJ1-2; D possibly corresponds to TRBD1 (5 bases). Trimming took 5 bases from V and 10 from J, leaving 14 bases between them. This CDR3 spans 12 amino acids. Germline V gives CDR1 SNHLY, CDR2 FYNNEI. CDR3 nucleotide sequence: TGTGCCAGCAGTCCCGAGGGGCTAGACTACACCTTC. This translates into CASSPEGLDYTF.

This chain connects TRBV5-6 to TRBJ2-5, with 12 bases identical to TRBD2. The CDR3 has 16 amino acids. In germline, CDR1 is SGHDT, CDR2 YYEEEE. Losses at the gene ends were 0 bases for V and 7 bases for J; bases not matched to a gene: 7. The CDR3 loop reads CASSLELAGGLGTQYF. CDR3 nucleotides: TGTGCCAGCAGCTTGGAACTAGCGGGGGGCCTTGGGACCCAGTACTTC.

The gene calls are TRBV4-3 and TRBJ2-7; TRBD2 matches at 7 bases. Germline CDR1 is LGHNA and CDR2 is YSLEER. V shed 3 bases, J shed 0 bases, and the junction held 2 bases outside the gene matches. The length of the CDR3 is 14 residues. The CDR3 DNA reads TGCGCCAGCAGCCAGCGGGAGATCTCCTACGAGCAGTACTTC. Translation: CASSQREISYEQYF.

The chain combines TRBV9 with TRBJ1-2, with TRBD1 identical over 8 bases. V lost 3 bases to trimming and J lost 0 bases; unmatched junction nucleotides: 7. In germline, CDR1 is SGDLS, CDR2 YYNGEE. The CDR3 loop spans 16 amino acids. The CDR3 DNA is TGTGCCAGCAGCGGAAGACAGGGGCGGTCTAACTATGGCTACACCTTC. Translating gives CASSGRQGRSNYGYTF.

The chain couples TRBV6-1 to TRBJ2-1; TRBD2 is a possible D gene (5 bases). The germline CDR1 and CDR2 sequences are MNHNS and SASEGT. V lost 0 bases and J lost 7, with 7 bases in between. The CDR3 spans 13 residues. The CDR3 protein is CASSEARGNEQFF. CDR3 bases: TGTGCCAGCAGTGAAGCGCGAGGGAATGAGCAGTTCTTC.

This rearrangement joins TRBV13 to TRBJ2-7; a weak D match, TRBD2 (6 bases). This CDR3 comprises 11 residues. Looked up from germline, CDR1 is PRHDT and CDR2 is FYEKMQ (reference sequence). The V end lost 4 bases, the J end lost 6 bases, and 7 bases lay between the germline ends. CDR3 in DNA: TGTGCCAGCAGCTCCGGGGGCGAGCAGTACTTC. It specifies CASSSGGEQYF. The full variable domain, completed using reference TRBV13 and TRBJ2-7, is AAGVIQSPRHLIKEKRETATLKCYPIPRHDTVYWYQQGPGQDPQFLISFYEKMQSDKGSIPDRFSAQQFSDYHSELNMSSLELGDSALYFCASSSGGEQYFGPGTRLTVT.

J is TRBJ1-3 and V is TRBV18; no firm D call. Germline values: CDR1 KGHSH, CDR2 LQKENI. Trimming stripped 9 bases from V and 0 bases from J, with 15 bases between. CDR3 length: 15 residues. The CDR3 protein is CASLAGWASGNTIYF. The CDR3 DNA follows: TGTGCCAGTCTGGCAGGCTGGGCCTCTGGAAACACCATATATTTT. The entire variable domain, with the rest obtained from reference TRBV18 and TRBJ1-3, is as follows: NAGVMQNPRHLVRRRGQEARLRCSPMKGHSHVYWYRQLPEEGLKFMVYLQKENIIDESGMPKERFSAEFPKEGPSILRIQQVVRGDSAAYFCASLAGWASGNTIYFGEGSWLTVV.

The chain employs TRBV5-6 and TRBJ1-1; TRBD1 might be the D (6 bases). The germline V gene has CDR1 SGHDT and CDR2 YYEEEE. Between the trimmed V and J ends, which lost 0 bases and 5 bases, there was a span of 14 bases. The CDR3 has 15 amino acids. Here the CDR3 reads CASSLGTTGWTEAFF. In DNA form, the CDR3 reads TGTGCCAGCAGCTTGGGTACTACAGGGTGGACTGAAGCTTTCTTT.

The chain is built from TRBV9 and TRBJ1-1, with a tentative D call TRBD1 (5 bases). The CDR3 is made up of 13 amino acids. V gave up 0 bases and J gave up 4 bases, with 7 bases separating them. Germline CDR1 is SGDLS and CDR2 is YYNGEE. The CDR3 bases are TGTGCCAGCAGCGTAGTCCAGGGCACTGAAGCTTTCTTT. Residues: CASSVVQGTEAFF.

The V and J genes are TRBV4-1 and TRBJ2-7; no firm D call. The CDR3 runs 14 residues. The germline CDR1 and CDR2 sequences are MGHRA and YSYEKL. The germline V and J ends were trimmed by 4 bases and 3 bases, with 13 bases remaining between them. For the CDR3, the DNA is TGCGCCAGCAGCCCCGGTCTGTTGGACTACGAGCAGTACTTC. Amino acids: CASSPGLLDYEQYF.

As regards this clone: Distinct nucleotide sequences in the sample also encode this CDR3. This chain connects TRBV11-2 to TRBJ2-7, with D tentatively TRBD1 or TRBD2 (5 bases each). Germline CDR1 is SGHAT and CDR2 is FQNNGV. This CDR3 has 13 amino acids. The V end lost 4 bases, the J end lost 2 bases, and 9 bases lay between the germline ends. The CDR3 here is CASSSGGPYEQYF. The CDR3 coding sequence is TGTGCCAGCAGCTCTGGGGGTCCCTACGAGCAGTACTTC.

The rearrangement links TRBV9 to TRBJ2-7; possible D gene TRBD2, 6 bases. V was cut by 0 bases and J by 2 bases, with 12 bases left in between. CDR3 length: 15 residues. CDR1 and CDR2 from the germline V gene are SGDLS and YYNGEE. The CDR3 reads CASSVAGTPTYEQYF. The CDR3 DNA follows: TGTGCCAGCAGCGTAGCTGGGACTCCCACCTACGAGCAGTACTTC. Looking up the rest from reference TRBV9 and TRBJ2-7 gives the full variable domain: DSGVTQTPKHLITATGQRVTLRCSPRSGDLSVYWYQQSLDQGLQFLIQYYNGEERAKGNILERFSAQQFPDLHSELNLSSLELGDSALYFCASSVAGTPTYEQYFGPGTRLTVT.

The chain has TRBV28 and TRBJ2-5; 9 bases are shared with TRBD1. Per germline, CDR1 MDHEN and CDR2 SYDVKM. The CDR3 loop spans 16 amino acids. V shed 4 bases and J 1 base; nucleotides not matched to a gene: 7. As DNA, the CDR3 is TGTGCCAGCAGTTATACCGGGACAGGGATCCAAGAGACCCAGTACTTC. This encodes CASSYTGTGIQETQYF.

CDR3 in amino acids: CASSQASGRGHQETQYF. The CDR3 DNA reads TGCGCCAGCAGCCAAGCCTCCGGTAGGGGCCATCAAGAGACCCAGTACTTC. The rearrangement links TRBV4-3 to TRBJ2-5, with a tentative D call TRBD1 (5 bases). The CDR3 extends over 17 amino acids. Germline V gene lookup returns CDR1 LGHNA and CDR2 YSLEER. The germline V and J ends were trimmed by 1 base and 2 bases, with 17 bases remaining between them.

The chain uses TRBV28 and TRBJ2-7, with TRBD1 matching over 7 bases. The CDR3 consists of 15 residues. V shed 2 bases and J 0 bases; nucleotides not matched to a gene: 4. Germline-derived CDR1 and CDR2 are MDHEN and SYDVKM. DNA of the CDR3: TGTGCCAGCAGTTTAAGGGACAGCCTCTCCTACGAGCAGTACTTC. This sequence encodes CASSLRDSLSYEQYF.

The chain recombines TRBV5-6 with TRBJ2-7, with a weak D call TRBD2 (5 bases). CDR1 is SGHDT, CDR2 YYEEEE, per germline. The CDR3 spans 15 residues. V was pared by 4 bases and J by 1 base, with 15 bases between. The CDR3 here is CASSRRYVLSYEQYF. The CDR3 DNA is TGTGCCAGCAGCCGGAGGTACGTACTATCCTACGAGCAGTACTTC.

V and J are TRBV7-6 and TRBJ1-2, with a tentative D call TRBD1 (5 bases). The length of the CDR3 is 15 residues. Trimming stripped 1 base from V and 8 bases from J, with 17 bases between. CDR1 SGHVS and CDR2 FNYEAQ come from the germline V gene. The CDR3 nucleotides are TGTGCCAGCAGCTTAGGGGCAGGGACGGGTGGCGGCTACACCTTC. Translation gives CASSLGAGTGGGYTF.

The chain carries TRBV5-4 and TRBJ2-7, with D tentatively TRBD1 or TRBD2 (5 bases each). Germline CDR1 is SGHNT and CDR2 is YYREEE (reference sequence). This CDR3 is 16 amino acids long. V lost 3 bases and J 3 bases, leaving 19 bases between the germline ends. In DNA form, the CDR3 reads TGTGCCAGCAGCTCCCCTTTAGGGGTTGGGGGCTACGAGCAGTACTTC. It is translated as CASSSPLGVGGYEQYF. The whole variable domain, remainder taken from reference TRBV5-4 and TRBJ2-7, is ETGVTQSPTHLIKTRGQQVTLRCSSQSGHNTVSWYQQALGQGPQFIFQYYREEENGRGNFPPRFSGLQFPNYSSELNVNALELDDSALYLCASSSPLGVGGYEQYFGPGTRLTVT.

This clone was detected only once. This sequence joins TRBV18 and TRBJ2-2; 11 nucleotides align to TRBD2. Losses at the gene ends were 5 bases for V and 4 bases for J; bases not matched to a gene: 18. From germline, CDR1 is KGHSH and CDR2 LQKENI. This CDR3 has 20 amino acids. For the CDR3, the DNA is TGTGCCAGCTCAGCCCCGGGACTAGCGGTGGACTTTCATAGCACCGGGGAGCTGTTTTTT. This codes for CASSAPGLAVDFHSTGELFF.

The chain combines TRBV7-9 with TRBJ2-7, with 11 bases that match TRBD2. This CDR3 comprises 18 residues. Germline-derived CDR1 and CDR2 are SEHNR and FQNEAQ (reference sequence). Unmatched junction bases numbered 14, after V lost 5 bases and J lost 2 bases. CDR3 in amino acids: CASSARGIAGGPAYEQYF. CDR3 in DNA: TGTGCCAGCAGCGCTAGGGGCATAGCGGGAGGGCCCGCCTACGAGCAGTACTTC.

With regard to this clone: Relative to the germline gene, one junction end is altered; a read error may explain this. This sequence joins TRBV4-1 and TRBJ2-4; TRBD1 might be the D (5 bases). CDR3 length equals 16 residues. The germline CDR1 and CDR2 sequences are MGHRA and YSYEKL. Written as DNA, the CDR3 is TGCGCCAGCAGCCAAGATCTACAGGCCATGTTTGGCAGTGGCGACTTC. It translates to CASSQDLQAMFGSGDF.